These 4 T cell receptor beta chains came from one sample sequenced in a study of CD8 T cells in ankylosing spondylitis. Overall study results and limits: Several highly homologous variants made up a TCR beta motif, and this motif appeared characteristic of ankylosing spondylitis blood.

Their target antigens are unknown. MiXCR, run by TCRdb on the 5' RACE reads, gives a single entry per CDR3 protein. The sample contains approximately 440,000 distinct CDR3 sequences, more than 15% of which appear only once. Material: blood, either unsorted or a sorted T cell fraction (not recorded which). The receptors derive from a male donor with ankylosing spondylitis.

This clonotype was counted only a few times. The chain joins TRBV7-2 to TRBJ1-5; 9 bases agree with TRBD1. The CDR3 is 15 residues long. V dropped 6 bases and J dropped 3; count of bases not matched to a gene: 6. Germline lookup yields CDR1 SGHTA and CDR2 FQGNSA. The CDR3 protein is CASSSDRGYNQPQHF. CDR3 bases: TGTGCCAGCAGTTCGGACAGGGGATACAATCAGCCCCAGCATTTT.

The rearrangement joins TRBV20-1 to TRBJ2-1; D may be TRBD1 or TRBD2 (5 bases each). Trimming stripped 6 bases from V and 0 bases from J, with 15 bases between. Per germline, CDR1 DFQATT and CDR2 SNEGSKA (reference sequence). The CDR3 runs 15 residues. In nucleotides, the CDR3 is TGCAGTGCCCTCACGAGGGGCAGCTCCTACAATGAGCAGTTCTTC. It is translated as CSALTRGSSYNEQFF.

CDR3 protein: CASTPLVGNSPLNEQFF. CDR3 nucleotides: TGTGCCAGCACCCCATTGGTTGGCAATTCGCCGCTCAATGAGCAGTTCTTC. The chain couples TRBV27 to TRBJ2-1; D not resolved. This CDR3 has 17 amino acids. Germline CDR1 MNHEY, CDR2 SMNVEV (reference sequence). Trimming removed 7 bases from V and 6 bases from J, with 25 bases in between.

V and J are TRBV20-1 and TRBJ1-1, with 8 bases fitting TRBD1. The J segment lost 1 base and the V segment lost 2 bases, leaving 6 bases of the junction unmatched. The CDR3 totals 15 residues. Germline CDR1 DFQATT, CDR2 SNEGSKA (reference sequence). The DNA of the CDR3 is TGCAGTGCTAGAAAGACCAGGGGGCAGAACACTGAAGCTTTCTTT. Translated, it gives CSARKTRGQNTEAFF.